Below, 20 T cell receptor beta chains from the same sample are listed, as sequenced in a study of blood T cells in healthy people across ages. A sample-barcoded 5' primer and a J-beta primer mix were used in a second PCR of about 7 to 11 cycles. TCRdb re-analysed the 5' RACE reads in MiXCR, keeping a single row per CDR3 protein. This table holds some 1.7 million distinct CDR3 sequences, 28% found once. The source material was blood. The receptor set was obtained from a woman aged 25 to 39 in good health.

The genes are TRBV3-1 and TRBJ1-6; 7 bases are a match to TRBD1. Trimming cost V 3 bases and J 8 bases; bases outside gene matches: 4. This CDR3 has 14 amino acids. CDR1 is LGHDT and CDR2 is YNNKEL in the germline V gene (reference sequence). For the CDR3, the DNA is TGTGCCAGCAGCCAGTTACAGGGGCATTCACCCCTCCACTTT. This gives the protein CASSQLQGHSPLHF.

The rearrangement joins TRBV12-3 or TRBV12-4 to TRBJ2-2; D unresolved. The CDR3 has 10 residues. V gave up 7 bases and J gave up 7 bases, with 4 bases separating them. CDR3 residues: CASKGGELFF. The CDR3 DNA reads TGTGCCAGCAAAGGCGGGGAGCTGTTTTTT.

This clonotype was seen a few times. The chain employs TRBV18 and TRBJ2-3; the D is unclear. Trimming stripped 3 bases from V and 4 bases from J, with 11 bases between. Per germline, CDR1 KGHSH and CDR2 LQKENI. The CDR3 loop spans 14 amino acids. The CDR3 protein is CASSPRAVSDTQYF. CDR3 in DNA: TGTGCCAGCTCACCTCGAGCAGTTTCAGATACGCAGTATTTT.

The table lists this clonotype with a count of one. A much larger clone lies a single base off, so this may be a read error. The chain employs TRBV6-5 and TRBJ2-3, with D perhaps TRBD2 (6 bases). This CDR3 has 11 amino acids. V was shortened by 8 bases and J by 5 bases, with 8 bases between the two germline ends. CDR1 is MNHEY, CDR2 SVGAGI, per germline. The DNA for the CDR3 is TGTGCCAGCGGCGGGGTAGATACGCAGTATTTT. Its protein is CASGGVDTQYF.

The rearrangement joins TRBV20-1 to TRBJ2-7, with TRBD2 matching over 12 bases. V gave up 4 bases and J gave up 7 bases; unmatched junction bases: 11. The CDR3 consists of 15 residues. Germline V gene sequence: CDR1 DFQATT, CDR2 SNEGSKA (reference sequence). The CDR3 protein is CSANLAGGWGNEQYF. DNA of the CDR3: TGCAGTGCTAACCTAGCGGGAGGGTGGGGTAATGAGCAGTACTTC.

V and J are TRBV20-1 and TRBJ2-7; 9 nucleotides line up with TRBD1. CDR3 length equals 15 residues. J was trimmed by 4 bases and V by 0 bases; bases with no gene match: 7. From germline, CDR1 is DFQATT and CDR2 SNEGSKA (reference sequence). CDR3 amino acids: CSARDPGTGWYEQYF. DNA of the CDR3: TGCAGTGCTAGAGACCCCGGGACAGGGTGGTACGAGCAGTACTTC.

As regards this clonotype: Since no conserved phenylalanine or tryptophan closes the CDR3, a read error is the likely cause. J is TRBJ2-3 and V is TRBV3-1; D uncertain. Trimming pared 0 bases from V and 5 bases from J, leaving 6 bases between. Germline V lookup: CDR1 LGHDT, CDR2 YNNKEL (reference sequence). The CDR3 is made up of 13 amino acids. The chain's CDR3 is CASSQESEDTQYV. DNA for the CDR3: TGTGCCAGCAGCCAAGAATCGGAAGATACGCAGTATGTT.

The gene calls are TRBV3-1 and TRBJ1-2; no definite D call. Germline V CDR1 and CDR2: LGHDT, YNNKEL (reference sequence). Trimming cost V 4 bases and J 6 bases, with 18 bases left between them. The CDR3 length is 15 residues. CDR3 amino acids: CASSPLGPEIDGYTF. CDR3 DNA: TGTGCCAGCAGCCCCCTCGGGCCAGAGATCGATGGCTACACCTTC.

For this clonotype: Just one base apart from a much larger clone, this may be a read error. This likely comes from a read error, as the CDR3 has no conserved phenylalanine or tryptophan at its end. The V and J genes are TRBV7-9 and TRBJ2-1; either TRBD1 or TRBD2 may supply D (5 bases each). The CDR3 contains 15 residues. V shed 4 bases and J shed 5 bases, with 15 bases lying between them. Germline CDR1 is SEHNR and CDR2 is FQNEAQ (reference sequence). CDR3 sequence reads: CASSSPGTGNNEQFS. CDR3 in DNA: TGTGCCAGCAGCTCACCCGGGACGGGGAACAATGAGCAGTTCTCC.

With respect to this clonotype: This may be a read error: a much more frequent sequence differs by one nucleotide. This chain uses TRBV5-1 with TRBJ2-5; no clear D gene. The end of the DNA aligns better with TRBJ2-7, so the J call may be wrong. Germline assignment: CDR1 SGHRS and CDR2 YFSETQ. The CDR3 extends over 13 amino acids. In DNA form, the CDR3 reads TGCGCCAGCAGCTTGGACTCAGACTGCGAGCAGTACTTC. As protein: CASSLDSDCEQYF.

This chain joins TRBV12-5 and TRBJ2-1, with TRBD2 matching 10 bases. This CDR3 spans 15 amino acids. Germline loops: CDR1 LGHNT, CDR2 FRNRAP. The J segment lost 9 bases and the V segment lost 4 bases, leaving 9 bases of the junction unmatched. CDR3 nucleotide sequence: TGTGCTAGTGGTTCTAGCGGGGGCATTGGGATTGAGCAGTTCTTC. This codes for CASGSSGGIGIEQFF.

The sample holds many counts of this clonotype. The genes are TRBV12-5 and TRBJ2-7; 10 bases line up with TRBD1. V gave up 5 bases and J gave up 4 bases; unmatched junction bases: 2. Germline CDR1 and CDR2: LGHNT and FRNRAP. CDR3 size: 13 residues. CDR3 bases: TGTGCTAGTGGTCCGGGACAGGGGTACGAGCAGTACTTC. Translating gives CASGPGQGYEQYF.

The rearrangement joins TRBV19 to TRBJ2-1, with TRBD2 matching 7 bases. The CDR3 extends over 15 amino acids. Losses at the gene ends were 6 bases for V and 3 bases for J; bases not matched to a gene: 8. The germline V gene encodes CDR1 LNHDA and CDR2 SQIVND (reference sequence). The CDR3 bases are TGTGCCAGTAGAAGGGAGGGAGCCGGCTACAATGAGCAGTTCTTC. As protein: CASRREGAGYNEQFF.

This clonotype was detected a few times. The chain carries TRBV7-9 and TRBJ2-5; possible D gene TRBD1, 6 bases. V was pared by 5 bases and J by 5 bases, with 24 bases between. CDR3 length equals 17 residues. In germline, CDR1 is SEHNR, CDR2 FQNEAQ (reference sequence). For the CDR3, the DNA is TGTGCCAGCAGCCGCGGACAGAAGGCGGTAGGGTGGGAGACCCAGTACTTC. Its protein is CASSRGQKAVGWETQYF.

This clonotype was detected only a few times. The CDR3 here is CASSGFVNTEAFF. In DNA form, the CDR3 reads TGCGCCAGCAGTGGGTTCGTGAACACTGAAGCTTTCTTT. The chain joins TRBV10-2 to TRBJ1-1; no clear D gene. This CDR3 spans 13 amino acids. The V gene lost 4 bases and the J gene lost 0 bases, with 6 bases spanning the gap. The germline V gene has CDR1 WSHSY and CDR2 SAAADI.

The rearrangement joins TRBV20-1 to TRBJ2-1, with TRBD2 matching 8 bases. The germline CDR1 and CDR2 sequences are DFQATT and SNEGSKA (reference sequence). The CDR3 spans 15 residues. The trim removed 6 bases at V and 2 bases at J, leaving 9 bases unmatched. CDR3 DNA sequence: TGCAGTGCCGATTATAGCGGGGTACCCTACAATGAGCAGTTCTTC. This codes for CSADYSGVPYNEQFF.

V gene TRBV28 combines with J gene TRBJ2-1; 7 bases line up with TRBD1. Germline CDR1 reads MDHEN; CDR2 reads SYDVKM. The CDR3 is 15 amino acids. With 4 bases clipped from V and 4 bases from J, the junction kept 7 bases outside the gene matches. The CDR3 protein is CASSSRQGFYNEQFF. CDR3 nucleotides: TGTGCCAGCAGTTCCCGACAGGGCTTTTACAATGAGCAGTTCTTC.

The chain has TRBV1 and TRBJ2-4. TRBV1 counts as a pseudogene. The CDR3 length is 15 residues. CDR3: CTSSLCRRAKNIQYF. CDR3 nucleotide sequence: TGCACCAGCAGCCTATGCAGGAGAGCCAAAAACATTCAGTACTTC.

CDR3 residues: CASSLFPDGGDIQYF. The CDR3 DNA reads as TGCGCCAGCAGCTTGTTTCCGGACGGTGGGGACATTCAGTACTTC. V is TRBV5-1 and J is TRBJ2-4; D is uncertain. Germline values: CDR1 SGHRS, CDR2 YFSETQ. V was clipped by 1 base and J by 8 bases, with 16 bases between them. The CDR3 runs to 15 residues.

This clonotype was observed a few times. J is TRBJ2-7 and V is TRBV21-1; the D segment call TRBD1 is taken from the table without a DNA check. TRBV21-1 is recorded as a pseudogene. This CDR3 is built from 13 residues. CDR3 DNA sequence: TGTGCCAGCAGCAAAGGATGGGCGTACGAGCAGTACTTC. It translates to CASSKGWAYEQYF.